The subject of this entry is one T cell receptor (beta chain). This clonotype has only a few counts. Its target antigen remains unknown. No quality values exist for individual bases; no much larger clone is one base distant. This entry belongs to a study of T cells in Graves' hyperthyroidism and ophthalmopathy (dated by TCRdb to the late 2010s). Study-wide context: To identify TCR V-J signatures that set the groups apart, the researchers used a discovery cohort of 100 patients, made up of fewer than 50 with Graves' ophthalmopathy and around 58 with stable Graves' hyperthyroidism. After sampling, hyperthyroidism patients received methimazole starting at 30 mg daily, and ophthalmopathy patients received high-dose intravenous methylprednisolone. An independent validation cohort of 18 to 20 hyperthyroidism patients and 17 patients who later progressed to ophthalmopathy tested prospective prediction of ophthalmopathy. In six Graves' hyperthyroidism patients, the study also compared T-cell repertoires from thyroid tissue with T-cell repertoires from blood. The 100 discovery patients were divided at random into training and test sets in a 7:3 ratio. The paper describes TCR Vbeta CDR3 sequencing of 135 peripheral blood samples, made up of roughly 45 ophthalmopathy patients, approximately 76 hyperthyroidism patients and 17 progressor patients.

According to the germline V gene (reference sequence), CDR1 reads SEHNR and CDR2 reads FQNEAQ. V trim: 5 bases; J trim: 3 bases; unmatched bases: 9. From the cysteine through the phenylalanine, the CDR3 covers 16 amino acids. Only the CDR3 part of the read is kept: 48 bases, read in frame from the first base. Amplification of TCR beta CDR3 regions was carried out from RNA transcripts. The TCR CDR3 was subjected to a first round of RT-PCR using the HTBI primer set and the Qiagen OneStep RT-PCR kit. Libraries were constructed in a second round of multiplex PCR, after which size selection and purification were performed. The libraries were sequenced on an Illumina HiSeq2000 using paired-end 100 bp reads. Turning to the authors' computational methods: Raw data were processed with SOAPnuke, discarding reads with adapters, uncalled bases, mean Phred below 15, or no exact constant-primer or identifier match. COPE v1.2.5 was used to merge the high-quality paired reads, and each unique nucleotide sequence was defined as a clonotype. Clonotypes were aligned to IMGT TRBV, TRBD and TRBJ reference segments using MiTCR v1.1. The analysis was restricted to V-J combinations with a frequency above 0.0001, which together covered about 99% of the repertoires. The TCS score was defined as F50 (clonal expansion) divided by E x V (chaos), with BLOSUM62-based TCRdist calculated between CDR3 peptides within each V-J. Welch's t-statistics and random forest reduced around 520 V-J features to 13, which were used in a naive Bayes classifier (R e1071). Thyroid-blood repertoire similarity was quantified with the Morisita-Horn index. In TCRdb, the public reads were trimmed at Q25 with fastp and aligned with MiXCR, with productive beta chains retained. Each record represents a unique CDR3 protein, reported with the most common genes and DNA among its rows. TCRdb, rather than the study authors, made the V and J calls. The sample contains about 640,000 distinct CDR3 sequences, about 45% of them found a single time. Of the sample, less than 9% falls within the top ten clones.

Broader findings and caveats from the paper: Most expanded thyroid clonotypes (frequency above 0.001) were also found in blood, which suggests that blood repertoires may mirror thyroid immune responses. Sample size was not statistically predetermined, and investigators were not blinded to group allocation. In validation, progression to ophthalmopathy was predicted by the model with more than 65% sensitivity and 72% to 85% specificity, a median of about 6 months before onset. Ophthalmopathy was separated from stable hyperthyroidism by a 13 V-J signature model, with over 85% sensitivity and about 81% specificity obtained in cross-validation and 80%/75% obtained in testing.

Patients with uncontrolled infections, other autoimmune diseases, pregnancy or lactation were excluded. Diagnoses were based on clinical symptoms, serum thyroxine and TRAb, thyroid ultrasound and orbital computed tomography. Total RNA was extracted with Trizol reagent, and quality was checked on an Agilent 2100 Bioanalyzer. The rearrangement joined TRBV7-9 to TRBJ1-5, and TRBD1 matches 8 of the central bases. The sequence was collected from an adult man with Graves' disease, either hyperthyroidism or ophthalmopathy (not recorded which). What was sequenced was peripheral blood or thyroid tissue (not recorded which). The nucleotides are TGTGCCAGCAGCCAAGAGGGGACAGGCCCCAATCAGCCCCAGCATTTT. The translation is CASSQEGTGPNQPQHF.